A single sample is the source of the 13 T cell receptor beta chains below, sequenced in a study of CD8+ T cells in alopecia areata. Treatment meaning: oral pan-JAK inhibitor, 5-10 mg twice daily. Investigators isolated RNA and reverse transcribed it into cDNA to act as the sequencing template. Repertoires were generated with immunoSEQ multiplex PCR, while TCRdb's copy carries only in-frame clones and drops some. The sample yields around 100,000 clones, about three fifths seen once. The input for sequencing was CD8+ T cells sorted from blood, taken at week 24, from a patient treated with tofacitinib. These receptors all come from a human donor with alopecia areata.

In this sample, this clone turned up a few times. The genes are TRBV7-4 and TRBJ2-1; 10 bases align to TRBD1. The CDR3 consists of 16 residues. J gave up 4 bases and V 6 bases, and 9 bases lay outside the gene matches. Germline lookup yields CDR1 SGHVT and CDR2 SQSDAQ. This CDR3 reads CASRPLTGGEYNEQFF. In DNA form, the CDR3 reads TGTGCCAGCAGGCCCCTGACAGGGGGCGAGTACAATGAGCAGTTCTTC.

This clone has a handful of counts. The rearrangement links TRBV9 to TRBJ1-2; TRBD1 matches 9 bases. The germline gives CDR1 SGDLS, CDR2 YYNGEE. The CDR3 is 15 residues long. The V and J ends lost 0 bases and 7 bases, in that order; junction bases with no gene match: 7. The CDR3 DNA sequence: TGTGCCAGCAGCGTAGCTGAAGGACAGGGGATTGGCTACACCTTC. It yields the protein CASSVAEGQGIGYTF.

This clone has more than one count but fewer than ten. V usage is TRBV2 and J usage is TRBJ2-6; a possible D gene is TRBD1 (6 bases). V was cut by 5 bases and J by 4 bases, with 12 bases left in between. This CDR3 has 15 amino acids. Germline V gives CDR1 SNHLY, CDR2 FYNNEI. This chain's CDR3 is CASSPNRVGANVLTF. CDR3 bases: TGTGCCAGCAGTCCAAACAGGGTCGGGGCCAACGTCCTGACTTTC.

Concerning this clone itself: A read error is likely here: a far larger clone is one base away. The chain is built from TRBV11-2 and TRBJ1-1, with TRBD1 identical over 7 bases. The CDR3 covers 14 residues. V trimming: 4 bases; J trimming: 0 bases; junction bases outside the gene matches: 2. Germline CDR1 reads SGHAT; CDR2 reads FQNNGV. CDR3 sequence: CASSWGQMNTEAFF. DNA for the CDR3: TGTGCCAGCAGCTGGGGACAGATGAACACTGAAGCTTTCTTT.

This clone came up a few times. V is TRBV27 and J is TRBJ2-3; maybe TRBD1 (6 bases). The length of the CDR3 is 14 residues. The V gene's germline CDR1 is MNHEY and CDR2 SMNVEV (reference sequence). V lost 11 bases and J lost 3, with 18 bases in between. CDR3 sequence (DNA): TGTGCCGGACCCGGGACATCTAGGACAGATACGCAGTATTTT. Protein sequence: CAGPGTSRTDTQYF.

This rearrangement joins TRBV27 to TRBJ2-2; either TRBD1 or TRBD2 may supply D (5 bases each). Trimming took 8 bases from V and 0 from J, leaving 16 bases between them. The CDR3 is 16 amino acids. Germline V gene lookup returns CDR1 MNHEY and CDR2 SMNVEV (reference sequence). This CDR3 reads CASRSGARPNTGELFF. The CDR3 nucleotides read TGTGCCAGCCGCTCCGGGGCCAGGCCGAACACCGGGGAGCTGTTTTTT.

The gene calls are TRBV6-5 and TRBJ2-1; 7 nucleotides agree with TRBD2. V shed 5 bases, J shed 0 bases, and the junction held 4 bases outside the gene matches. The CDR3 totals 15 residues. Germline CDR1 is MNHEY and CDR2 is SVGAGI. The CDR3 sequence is CASSRDYSSYNEQFF. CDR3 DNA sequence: TGTGCCAGCAGTCGGGACTACAGCTCCTACAATGAGCAGTTCTTC.

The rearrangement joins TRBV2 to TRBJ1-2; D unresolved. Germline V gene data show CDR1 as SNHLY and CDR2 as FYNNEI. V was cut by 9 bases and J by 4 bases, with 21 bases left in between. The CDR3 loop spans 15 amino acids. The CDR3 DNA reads TGTGCCAGTATACCGGCCCTTTCTGACACCTATGGCTACACCTTC. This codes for CASIPALSDTYGYTF.

The CDR3 region is CATSRPLGTDTQYF. The CDR3, as DNA: TGTGCCACCAGCAGGCCCCTCGGCACAGATACGCAGTATTTT. V usage is TRBV15 and J usage is TRBJ2-3, with D unresolved. Trimming pared 3 bases from V and 1 base from J, leaving 8 bases between. The germline CDR1 and CDR2 sequences are LNHNV and YYDKDF (reference sequence). The CDR3 has 14 amino acids.

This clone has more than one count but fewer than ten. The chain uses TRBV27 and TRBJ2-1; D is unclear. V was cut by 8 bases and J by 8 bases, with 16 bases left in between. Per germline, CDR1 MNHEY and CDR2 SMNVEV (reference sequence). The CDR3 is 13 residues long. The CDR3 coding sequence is TGTGCCAGCGGTATCACTTACGGAGATGAGCAGTTCTTC. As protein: CASGITYGDEQFF.

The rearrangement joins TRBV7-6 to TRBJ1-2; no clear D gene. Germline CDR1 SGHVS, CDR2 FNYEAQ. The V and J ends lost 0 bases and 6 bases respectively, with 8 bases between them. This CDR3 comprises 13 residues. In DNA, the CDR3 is TGTGCCAGCAGCTTAGCGGGTACGGATGGCTACACCTTC. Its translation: CASSLAGTDGYTF.

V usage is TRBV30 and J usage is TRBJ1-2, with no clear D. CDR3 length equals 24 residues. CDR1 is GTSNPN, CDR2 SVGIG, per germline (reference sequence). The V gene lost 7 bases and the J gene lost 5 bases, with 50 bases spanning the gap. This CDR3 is CALNEKLRTTRSLNFQDLLYGYTF. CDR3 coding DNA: TGTGCCTTGAATGAGAAATTGAGAACAACTCGTAGCTTGAATTTTCAGGATCTACTTTATGGCTACACCTTC.

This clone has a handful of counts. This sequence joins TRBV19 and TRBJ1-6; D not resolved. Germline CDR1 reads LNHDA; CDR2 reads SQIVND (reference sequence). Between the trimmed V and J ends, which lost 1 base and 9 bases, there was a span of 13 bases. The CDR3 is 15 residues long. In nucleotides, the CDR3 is TGTGCCAGTAGTATAGGCGACGCCCATGCTTCACCCCTCCACTTT. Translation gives CASSIGDAHASPLHF. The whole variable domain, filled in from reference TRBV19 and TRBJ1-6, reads DGGITQSPKYLFRKEGQNVTLSCEQNLNHDAMYWYRQDPGQGLRLIYYSQIVNDFQKGDIAEGYSVSREKKESFPLTVTSAQKNPTAFYLCASSIGDAHASPLHFGNGTRLTVT.